The T cell receptor beta chain under discussion was sequenced for a study of PD-1 blockade in classical Hodgkin lymphoma. Autologous stem cell transplantation was followed by relapse in every patient, and brentuximab vedotin exposure varied. Assay: immunoSEQ multiplex PCR; the TCRdb copy retains only in-frame clones and omits some. The sample includes some 95,000 clones, 75% to 90% of them seen just once. The study's findings and limits: Significant TCR diversity gains by C4D1 occurred in CD4+ but not CD8+ cells. When nivolumab was started under 1 year after ASCT, patients were excluded.

The CDR3 spans 11 residues. Germline lookup yields CDR1 SNHLY and CDR2 FYNNEI. Trimming took 7 bases from V and 2 from J, leaving 5 bases between them. As to this clone: The antigen is not known.

The source is a human donor with classical Hodgkin lymphoma. The material was peripheral blood mononuclear cells (PBMCs), obtained before the second cycle of nivolumab. V is TRBV2 and J is TRBJ2-5; D remains unclear. The CDR3 DNA follows: TGTGCCAGCAAGATTCAAGAGACCCAGTACTTC. Translation: CASKIQETQYF.